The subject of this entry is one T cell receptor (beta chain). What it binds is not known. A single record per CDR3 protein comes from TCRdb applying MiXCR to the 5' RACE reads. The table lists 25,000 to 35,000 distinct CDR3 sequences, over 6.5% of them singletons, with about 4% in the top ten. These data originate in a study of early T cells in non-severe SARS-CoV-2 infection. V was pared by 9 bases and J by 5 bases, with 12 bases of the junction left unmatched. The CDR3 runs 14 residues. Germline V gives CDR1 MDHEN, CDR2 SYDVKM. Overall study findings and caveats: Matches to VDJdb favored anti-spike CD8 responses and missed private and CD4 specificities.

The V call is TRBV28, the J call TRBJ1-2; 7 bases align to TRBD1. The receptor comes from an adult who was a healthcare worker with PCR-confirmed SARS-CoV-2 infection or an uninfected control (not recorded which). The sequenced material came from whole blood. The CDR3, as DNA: TGTGCCAGTCGCGAACCGGGACAGATTTATGGCTACACCTTC. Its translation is CASREPGQIYGYTF.